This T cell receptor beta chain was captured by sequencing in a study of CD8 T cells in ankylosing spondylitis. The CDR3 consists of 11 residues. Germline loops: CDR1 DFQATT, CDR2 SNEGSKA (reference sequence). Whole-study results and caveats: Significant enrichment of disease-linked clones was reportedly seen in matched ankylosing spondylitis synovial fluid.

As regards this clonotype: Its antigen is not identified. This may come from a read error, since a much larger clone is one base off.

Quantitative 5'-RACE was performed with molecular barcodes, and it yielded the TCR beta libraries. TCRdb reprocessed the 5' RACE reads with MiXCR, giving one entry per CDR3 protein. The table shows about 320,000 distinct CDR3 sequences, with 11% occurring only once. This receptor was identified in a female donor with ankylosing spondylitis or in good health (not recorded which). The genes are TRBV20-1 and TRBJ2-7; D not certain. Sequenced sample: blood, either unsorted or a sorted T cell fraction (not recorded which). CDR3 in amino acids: CTASSRYEQYF. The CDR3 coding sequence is TGCACTGCTAGTTCGCGTTACGAGCAGTACTTC.